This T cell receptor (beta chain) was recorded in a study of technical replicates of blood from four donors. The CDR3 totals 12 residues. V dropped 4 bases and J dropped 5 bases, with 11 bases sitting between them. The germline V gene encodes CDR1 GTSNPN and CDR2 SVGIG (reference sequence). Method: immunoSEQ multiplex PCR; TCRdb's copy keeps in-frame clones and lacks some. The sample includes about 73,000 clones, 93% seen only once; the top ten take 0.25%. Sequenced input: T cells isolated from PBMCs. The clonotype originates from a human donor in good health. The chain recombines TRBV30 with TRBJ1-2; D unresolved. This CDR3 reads CAWNGPGYGYTF. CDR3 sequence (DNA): TGTGCCTGGAACGGACCGGGGTATGGCTACACCTTC.